Below are 19 T cell receptor beta chains sequenced from a single sample in a study of cytotoxic CD8 clonotypes in ibrutinib-treated CLL. Assay: immunoSEQ multiplex PCR; the TCRdb copy retains only in-frame clones and omits some. The data contain some 300,000 clones, roughly 85% of them seen just once; the ten biggest clones take up 6.5% to 8%. Sequenced material: PBMCs, taken before ibrutinib treatment. These receptors originate from a human donor with chronic lymphocytic leukemia.

The J gene is TRBJ2-7, the V gene TRBV7-9; 10 bases align to TRBD2. The J segment lost 2 bases and the V segment lost 7 bases, leaving 5 bases of the junction unmatched. There are 14 residues in the CDR3. Germline V lookup: CDR1 SEHNR, CDR2 FQNEAQ (reference sequence). CDR3 amino acids: CASTGLADAYEQYF. The CDR3 DNA follows: TGTGCCAGCACCGGACTAGCGGACGCCTACGAGCAGTACTTC.

V usage is TRBV9 and J usage is TRBJ2-7; the D call may be TRBD1 or TRBD2 (5 bases each). Trimming stripped 0 bases from V and 1 base from J, with 14 bases between. The length of the CDR3 is 16 residues. Germline V gene sequence: CDR1 SGDLS, CDR2 YYNGEE. The CDR3 region has the DNA TGTGCCAGCAGCGTAGGAGGGACCGAAACTTCCTACGAGCAGTACTTC. Translating gives CASSVGGTETSYEQYF.

This clone was found once. This sequence joins TRBV29-1 and TRBJ2-1; D gene uncertain. The CDR3 covers 14 residues. The V gene lost 4 bases and the J gene lost 5 bases, with 15 bases spanning the gap. Germline V gene data show CDR1 as SQVTM and CDR2 as ANQGSEA. In DNA, the CDR3 is TGCAGCGTTGGCTCTGGGCTTGGACACAATGAGCAGTTCTTC. It specifies CSVGSGLGHNEQFF.

V usage is TRBV18 and J usage is TRBJ2-2, with TRBD1 as a possible D gene (6 bases). The CDR3 is 16 amino acids. Germline values: CDR1 KGHSH, CDR2 LQKENI. Trimming cost V 2 bases and J 6 bases, with 16 bases left between them. The CDR3 nucleotides read TGTGCCAGCTCACCAATAGGGGGAGCACCCTCCGGGGAGCTGTTTTTT. It codes for CASSPIGGAPSGELFF.

The J gene is TRBJ2-1, the V gene TRBV30; D not resolved. This CDR3 is 13 amino acids long. The germline V gene encodes CDR1 GTSNPN and CDR2 SVGIG (reference sequence). V shed 2 bases and J shed 2 bases, with 7 bases lying between them. The CDR3 bases are TGTGCCTGGAGTCGTGGGACCTACAATGAGCAGTTCTTC. It codes for CAWSRGTYNEQFF. Complete variable domain (other parts from reference TRBV30 and TRBJ2-1): SQTIHQWPATLVQPVGSPLSLECTVEGTSNPNLYWYRQAAGRGLQLLFYSVGIGQISSEVPQNLSASRPQDRQFILSSKKLLLSDSGFYLCAWSRGTYNEQFFGPGTRLTVL.

The chain carries TRBV14 and TRBJ1-2, with no clear D. CDR1 is SGHDN and CDR2 is FVKESK in the germline V gene. Trimming removed 2 bases from V and 8 bases from J, with 12 bases in between. The length of the CDR3 is 13 residues. CDR3 protein: CASSQLGSYGYTF. CDR3 nucleotides: TGTGCCAGCAGCCAACTAGGGTCATACGGCTACACCTTC.

DNA of the CDR3: TGTGCCAGCGGGTTTTTTGACGCAGATACGCAGTATTTT. Amino acid sequence: CASGFFDADTQYF. This sequence joins TRBV6-6 and TRBJ2-3; no clear D. CDR1 and CDR2 (germline): MNHNY, SVGAGI (reference sequence). The V end was cut by 8 bases, the J end by 4 bases, with 13 bases between. The CDR3 sequence is 13 residues long.

The chain couples TRBV6-1 to TRBJ1-4; D may be TRBD1 (5 bases). Germline V gene lookup returns CDR1 MNHNS and CDR2 SASEGT. V shed 2 bases and J shed 7 bases, with 14 bases lying between them. The CDR3 is 15 residues long. The CDR3 DNA reads TGTGCCAGCAGTGAAATTGCAGGGACGGGTGAAAAACTGTTTTTT. Encoded protein: CASSEIAGTGEKLFF.

The CDR3 DNA reads as TGCGCCAGCAGCTTTTGGGGTTCCAGTGAAAAACTGTTTTTT. Residues: CASSFWGSSEKLFF. The chain couples TRBV5-1 to TRBJ1-4; D not certain. The CDR3 consists of 14 residues. V dropped 2 bases and J dropped 7 bases, with 12 bases sitting between them. Germline V gene lookup returns CDR1 SGHRS and CDR2 YFSETQ.

The genes are TRBV5-1 and TRBJ1-1; D unclear. Germline V gene sequence: CDR1 SGHRS, CDR2 YFSETQ. Trimming removed 4 bases from V and 2 bases from J, with 18 bases in between. This CDR3 comprises 16 residues. The CDR3 DNA is TGCGCCAGCAGCCTGGGTCCCGAACTTCTTAACACTGAAGCTTTCTTT. Translated, it gives CASSLGPELLNTEAFF.

V gene TRBV7-2 combines with J gene TRBJ2-2; D gene ambiguous. Trimming stripped 5 bases from V and 2 bases from J, with 6 bases between. The CDR3 covers 13 residues. Germline V CDR1 and CDR2: SGHTA, FQGNSA. The CDR3 is CASSQINTGELFF. The CDR3 DNA reads as TGTGCCAGCAGCCAGATTAACACCGGGGAGCTGTTTTTT.

The chain combines TRBV7-9 with TRBJ2-1; TRBD2 matches 8 bases. Germline values: CDR1 SEHNR, CDR2 FQNEAQ (reference sequence). Trimming at V came to 4 bases and at J to 8 bases, leaving 7 bases not matched to a gene. The CDR3 is made up of 14 amino acids. CDR3 bases: TGTGCCAGCAGCTCGGGAGGGAGGATATATGAGCAGTTCTTC. Its protein product is CASSSGGRIYEQFF.

The chain recombines TRBV4-1 with TRBJ1-2; D gene uncertain. The ends were cut back, 2 bases at V and 7 bases at J, with 14 bases in the middle. Germline values: CDR1 MGHRA, CDR2 YSYEKL. This CDR3 has 14 residues. The DNA for the CDR3 is TGCGCCAGCAGCCAATCCCCCGGAGACTCTGGCTACACCTTC. Translated: CASSQSPGDSGYTF.

This clone turned up a few times. This rearrangement joins TRBV28 to TRBJ2-1; the match to TRBD2 covers 9 bases. CDR3 length equals 14 residues. The V gene's germline CDR1 is MDHEN and CDR2 SYDVKM. The V and J ends lost 11 bases and 5 bases, in that order; junction bases with no gene match: 10. The CDR3 DNA sequence: TGTGCCGGCTCGGCTAGCGGGGAAAACAATGAGCAGTTCTTC. As protein: CAGSASGENNEQFF.

The CDR3 protein is CAWSVGLAVQETQYF. CDR3 bases: TGTGCCTGGAGTGTGGGCCTAGCGGTACAAGAGACCCAGTACTTC. V usage is TRBV30 and J usage is TRBJ2-5; 7 nucleotides match TRBD2. Unmatched junction bases numbered 6, after V lost 0 bases and J lost 2 bases. Germline V gene sequence: CDR1 GTSNPN, CDR2 SVGIG (reference sequence). The CDR3 runs 15 residues.

The rearrangement joins TRBV5-1 to TRBJ2-7, with 8 bases identical to TRBD2. V lost 4 bases, J lost 3 bases, and 9 bases stayed unmatched. The germline gives CDR1 SGHRS, CDR2 YFSETQ. The CDR3 totals 15 residues. The CDR3 nucleotides read TGCGCCAGCAGCCCTGGGACTAGTCGGGTCTACGAGCAGTACTTC. Translation gives CASSPGTSRVYEQYF.

The rearrangement links TRBV10-3 to TRBJ1-2, with 8 bases that match TRBD1. V was pared by 8 bases and J by 8 bases, with 7 bases of the junction left unmatched. Looked up from germline, CDR1 is ENHRY and CDR2 is SYGVKD. The CDR3 is made up of 12 amino acids. This chain's CDR3 is CAIGPGGRGYTF. DNA of the CDR3: TGTGCCATCGGCCCAGGGGGCAGAGGCTACACCTTC.

The chain carries TRBV18 and TRBJ2-6; D unresolved. The CDR3 has 15 amino acids. The germline gives CDR1 KGHSH, CDR2 LQKENI. V lost 3 bases and J 2 bases, leaving 8 bases between the germline ends. The CDR3 protein is CASSPVGTGANVLTF. The CDR3 DNA follows: TGTGCCAGCTCACCGGTGGGGACTGGGGCCAACGTCCTGACTTTC. Based on the CDR3 plus reference TRBV18 and TRBJ2-6, the full variable domain is NAGVMQNPRHLVRRRGQEARLRCSPMKGHSHVYWYRQLPEEGLKFMVYLQKENIIDESGMPKERFSAEFPKEGPSILRIQQVVRGDSAAYFCASSPVGTGANVLTFGAGSRLTVL.

The V call is TRBV7-6, the J call TRBJ2-5; D may correspond to TRBD1 or TRBD2 (5 bases each). CDR3 length: 17 amino acids. Germline values: CDR1 SGHVS, CDR2 FNYEAQ. The V end lost 6 bases, the J end lost 1 base, and 21 bases lay between the germline ends. CDR3 sequence: CASSHGQGPRLQETQYF. CDR3 in DNA: TGTGCCAGCAGTCATGGTCAGGGACCGAGACTCCAAGAGACCCAGTACTTC.